This T cell receptor beta chain comes out of a study of cytomegalovirus exposure and HLA in healthy donors. Turning to the study itself: According to later analysis, the same platform produced the roughly 120 validation and several hundred first-cohort repertoires.

The V and J ends lost 4 bases and 8 bases respectively, with 13 bases between them. The CDR3 extends over 13 amino acids. The germline V gene encodes CDR1 SGHRS and CDR2 YFSETQ. Whole-study findings and limits: High sensitivity and specificity were reportedly achieved when the classifier diagnosed cytomegalovirus status. Whilst most TCR sequences proved rare, a subset of public TCRs occurred across many donors.

Worth noting for this clone: Its specificity is not known.

The method was immunoSEQ multiplex PCR; TCRdb's version includes in-frame clones alone and lacks a portion of them. The table lists over 150,000 clones, about 90% of them singletons. The chain carries TRBV5-1 and TRBJ2-1; D ambiguous. The sequence derives from a young woman in good health and CMV-seropositive. The source material was PBMCs. The CDR3 DNA is TGCGCCAGCAGCCCCTCCTCTTCGGATGAGCAGTTCTTC. Translation gives CASSPSSSDEQFF.